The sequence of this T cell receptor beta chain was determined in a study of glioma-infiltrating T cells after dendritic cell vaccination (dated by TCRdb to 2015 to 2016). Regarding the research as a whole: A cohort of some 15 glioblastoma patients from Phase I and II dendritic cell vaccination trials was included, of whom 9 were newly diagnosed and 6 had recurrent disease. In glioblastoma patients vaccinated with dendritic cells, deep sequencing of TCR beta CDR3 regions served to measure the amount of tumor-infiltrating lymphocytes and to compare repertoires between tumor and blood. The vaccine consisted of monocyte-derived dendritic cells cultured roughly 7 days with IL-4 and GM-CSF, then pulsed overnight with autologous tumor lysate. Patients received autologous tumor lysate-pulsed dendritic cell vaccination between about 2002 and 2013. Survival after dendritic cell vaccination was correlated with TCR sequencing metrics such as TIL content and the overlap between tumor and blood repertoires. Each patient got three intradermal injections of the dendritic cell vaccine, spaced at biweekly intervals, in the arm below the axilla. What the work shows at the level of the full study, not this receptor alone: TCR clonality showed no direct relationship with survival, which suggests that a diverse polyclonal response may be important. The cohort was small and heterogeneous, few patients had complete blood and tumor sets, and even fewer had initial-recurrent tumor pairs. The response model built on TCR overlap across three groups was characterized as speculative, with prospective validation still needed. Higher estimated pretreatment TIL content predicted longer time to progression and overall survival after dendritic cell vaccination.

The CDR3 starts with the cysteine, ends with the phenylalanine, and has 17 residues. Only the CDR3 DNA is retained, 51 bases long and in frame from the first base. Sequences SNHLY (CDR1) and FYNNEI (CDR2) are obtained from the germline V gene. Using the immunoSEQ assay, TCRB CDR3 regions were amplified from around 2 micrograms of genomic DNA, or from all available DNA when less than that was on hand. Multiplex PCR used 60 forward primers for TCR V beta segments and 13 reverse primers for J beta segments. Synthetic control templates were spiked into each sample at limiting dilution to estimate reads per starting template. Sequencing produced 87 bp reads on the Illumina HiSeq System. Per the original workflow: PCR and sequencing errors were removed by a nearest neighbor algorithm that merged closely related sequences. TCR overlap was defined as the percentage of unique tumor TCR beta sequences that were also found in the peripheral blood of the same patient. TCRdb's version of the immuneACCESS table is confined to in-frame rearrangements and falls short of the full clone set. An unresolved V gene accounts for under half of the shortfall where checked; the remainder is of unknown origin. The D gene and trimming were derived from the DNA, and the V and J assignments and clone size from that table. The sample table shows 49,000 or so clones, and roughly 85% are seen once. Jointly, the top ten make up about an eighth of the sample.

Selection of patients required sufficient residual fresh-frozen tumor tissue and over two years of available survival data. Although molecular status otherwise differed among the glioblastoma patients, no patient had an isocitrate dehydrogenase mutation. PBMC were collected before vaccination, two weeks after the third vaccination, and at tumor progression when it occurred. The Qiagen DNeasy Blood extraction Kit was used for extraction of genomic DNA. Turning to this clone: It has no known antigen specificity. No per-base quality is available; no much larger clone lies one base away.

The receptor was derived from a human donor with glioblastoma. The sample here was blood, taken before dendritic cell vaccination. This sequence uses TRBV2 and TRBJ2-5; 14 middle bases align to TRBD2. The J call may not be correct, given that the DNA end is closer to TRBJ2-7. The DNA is TGTGCCATCCTAGGGACTAGCGGGAGATCCGGGGACTACGAGCAGTACTTC. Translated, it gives CAILGTSGRSGDYEQYF.